This T cell receptor (beta chain) stems from a study of OX40 agonist ivuxolimab in advanced cancers. Data came from immunoSEQ multiplex PCR; TCRdb stores just in-frame clones and leaves some out. The sample lists over 40,000 clones, 75% to 90% occurring once. Germline-derived CDR1 and CDR2 are GTSNPN and SVGIG (reference sequence). V trimming: 4 bases; J trimming: 4 bases; junction bases outside the gene matches: 8. The CDR3 length is 15 residues. The chain carries TRBV30 and TRBJ2-1; 9 bases fit TRBD2. The sample in question was CD4+ or CD8+ T cells sorted from blood, obtained in a trial of the OX40 agonist ivuxolimab. The sequence came from an adult with an advanced solid tumor such as melanoma, head and neck, liver or kidney cancer. For the CDR3, the DNA is TGTGCCTGGACCCGGGGTAGCGGGAGATACAATGAGCAGTTCTTC. It encodes CAWTRGSGRYNEQFF.